One and the same sample provided the 8 T cell receptor beta chains below, sequenced in a study of blood T cells in healthy people across ages. A second about 7 to 11 cycle PCR used barcoded and J-beta primers. TCRdb ran MiXCR on the 5' RACE reads and lists one entry per CDR3 protein. The table shows 750,000 to 1,000,000 distinct CDR3 sequences, with about 29% occurring only once. The sample also formed part of further work on T cells of mothers and their children.

Sequencing was performed on blood. These receptors came from a middle-aged woman in good health.

V and J are TRBV6-2 or TRBV6-3 and TRBJ2-5; 8 bases are shared with TRBD1. The germline gives CDR1 MNHEY, CDR2 SVGEGT. The CDR3 extends over 13 amino acids. The J segment lost 4 bases and the V segment lost 5 bases, leaving 3 bases of the junction unmatched. CDR3 in DNA: TGTGCCAGCAGTGATGACAGGGGAGAGACCCAGTACTTC. This sequence encodes CASSDDRGETQYF.

The sample holds a few counts of this clonotype. CDR3: CASSLVFSLPEAFF. CDR3 bases: TGTGCCAGCAGCCTGGTTTTCTCTCTCCCTGAAGCTTTCTTT. This chain links TRBV28 with TRBJ1-1; D unresolved. The V gene's germline CDR1 is MDHEN and CDR2 SYDVKM. Trimming shortened V by 6 bases and J by 6 bases, and 17 bases separated the two germline ends. CDR3 size: 14 residues.

This chain uses TRBV20-1 with TRBJ2-7; 9 positions agree with TRBD1. CDR3 length: 11 residues. Germline lookup yields CDR1 DFQATT and CDR2 SNEGSKA (reference sequence). V lost 6 bases to trimming and J lost 3 bases; unmatched junction nucleotides: 0. This CDR3 reads CSAGQGYEQYF. Written as DNA, the CDR3 is TGCAGTGCGGGACAGGGCTACGAGCAGTACTTC.

This clonotype has just a few counts. The gene calls are TRBV6-2 or TRBV6-3 and TRBJ2-1; the D gene is possibly TRBD1 (5 bases). Between the trimmed V and J ends, which lost 0 bases and 4 bases, there was a span of 16 bases. Germline assignment: CDR1 MNHEY and CDR2 SVGEGT. The CDR3 covers 17 residues. This CDR3 reads CASSYSPARGKYNEQFF. CDR3 nucleotides: TGTGCCAGCAGTTACTCCCCCGCTAGGGGTAAATACAATGAGCAGTTCTTC.

This clonotype showed up just a few times. This chain uses TRBV7-8 with TRBJ1-1; D possibly corresponds to TRBD1 (5 bases). The CDR3 spans 16 residues. V dropped 1 base and J dropped 7 bases, with 19 bases sitting between them. Germline CDR1 SGHVS, CDR2 FQNEAQ. In DNA form, the CDR3 reads TGTGCCAGCAGCTTAGGGTGGGGCTACGGACCTAATGAAGCTTTCTTT. Translating gives CASSLGWGYGPNEAFF.

This chain joins TRBV29-1 and TRBJ2-3, with 10 bases that match TRBD1. The CDR3 runs to 14 residues. CDR1 SQVTM and CDR2 ANQGSEA come from the germline V gene. Trimming cost V 4 bases and J 6 bases; bases outside gene matches: 7. CDR3 residues: CSVGFGTGEDTQYF. Here the CDR3 DNA reads TGCAGCGTTGGGTTTGGGACAGGGGAGGATACGCAGTATTTT.

A single count supports this clonotype. A read error may explain this, as a much larger clone is one base away. This CDR3 is missing its conserved last phenylalanine or tryptophan, likely due to a read error. The chain combines TRBV20-1 with TRBJ2-7, with a possible D match to TRBD2 (6 bases). The J call is doubtful: the DNA matches TRBJ2-5 better. The CDR3 is made up of 15 amino acids. CDR1 is DFQATT, CDR2 SNEGSKA, per germline (reference sequence). CDR3 nucleotides: TGCAGTGCTATTTCTGACGCGGGGTCGGGGGAGACCCAGTACTGC. Its translation: CSAISDAGSGETQYC.

V and J are TRBV19 and TRBJ1-2; perhaps TRBD1 as D (6 bases). The CDR3 length is 13 residues. V was trimmed by 5 bases and J by 7 bases, leaving 14 bases between them. In germline, CDR1 is LNHDA, CDR2 SQIVND (reference sequence). The CDR3 DNA sequence: TGTGCCAGTAGTCCCGGGGCAGGGGCTGGCTACACCTTC. This codes for CASSPGAGAGYTF. Looking up the rest from reference TRBV19 and TRBJ1-2 gives the full variable domain: DGGITQSPKYLFRKEGQNVTLSCEQNLNHDAMYWYRQDPGQGLRLIYYSQIVNDFQKGDIAEGYSVSREKKESFPLTVTSAQKNPTAFYLCASSPGAGAGYTFGSGTRLTVV.